The rows below give T cell receptor beta chains drawn from one sample of a study of blood T cell repertoires in COVID-19. Repertoires were generated with immunoSEQ multiplex PCR, while TCRdb's copy carries only in-frame clones and drops some. Counted here are around 130,000 clones, 80% to 90% occurring once; the ten biggest clones make up roughly 18%. The sequencing input was peripheral blood. These TCRs come from a man between 50 and 59 years old with active or convalescent COVID-19. Both conserved end residues are trimmed from each CDR3. The D gene is left open where the match is weak.

V: TRBV7-9
J: TRBJ1-5
D: .
CDR3: ASSLALENQPQH

V: TRBV12-5
J: TRBJ1-4
D: .
CDR3: ASGWVGEEKLF

V: TRBV2
J: TRBJ1-3
D: .
CDR3: ASSEARGGALSGNTIY

V: TRBV28
J: TRBJ1-5
D: TRBD1
CDR3: ASSSWTGGWSNQPQH

V: TRBV7-2
J: TRBJ1-4
D: TRBD1
CDR3: ASSPGTATNEKLF

V: TRBV7-2
J: TRBJ2-5
D: .
CDR3: ASSPRGSSETQY

V: TRBV7-2
J: TRBJ2-1
D: TRBD1
CDR3: ASSFPTGQGNDEQF

V: TRBV11-3
J: TRBJ1-1
D: .
CDR3: ASSFKFGTEAF

V: TRBV6-5
J: TRBJ1-1
D: .
CDR3: ASSYGGSTEAF

V: TRBV4-1
J: TRBJ2-3
D: TRBD2
CDR3: ASSQAPLAGGFRTQY

V: TRBV7-9
J: TRBJ2-7
D: TRBD2
CDR3: ASSKGFRLAGTDYEQY